This T cell receptor beta chain emerged from a study of cytomegalovirus exposure and HLA in healthy donors. Study-level points and caveats: The analysis excluded some indistinguishable V segments, including TRBV6-2 and TRBV6-3. In a later analysis, across HLA loci, associated TCR counts were highest for DRB1, lowest for HLA-C. Compared with the roughly 700-donor mean, an Asian-associated ancestry cluster reportedly had fewer N-insertions, according to a later analysis.

Germline V gene lookup returns CDR1 SGHTA and CDR2 FQGNSA. The J segment lost 0 bases and the V segment lost 2 bases, leaving 2 bases of the junction unmatched. The CDR3 is made up of 15 amino acids. About this clone: Its antigen is as yet unknown.

PCR employed 60 Vbeta and 13 Jbeta primers. Original methodology: Counted up in a later analysis, unique TCR beta chains came to about 80 million, with around 11 million shared. Sequencing used immunoSEQ multiplex PCR; TCRdb keeps in-frame clones, though not all of them. The D gene and trimming were derived from the DNA, and the V and J assignments and clone size from that table. Of a few hundred thousand clones in the sample, roughly 84% are singletons; the top ten hold around 1.4%. This receptor was taken from a girl between 5 and 17 years old in good health and CMV-seronegative. The chain uses TRBV7-2 and TRBJ1-1, with 8 bases fitting TRBD1. The sequencing input was PBMCs. The CDR3 coding sequence is TGTGCCAGCAGCTTACAGGGGGCGATGAACACTGAAGCTTTCTTT. It is translated as CASSLQGAMNTEAFF.